The rows below give T cell receptor beta chains drawn from one sample of a study of blood T cell repertoires in COVID-19. The protocol was immunoSEQ multiplex PCR, while the TCRdb copy is restricted to in-frame clones and leaves out a portion. The profile shows about 100,000 clones, roughly 88% of them singletons. The sequenced material came from peripheral blood. These receptors all stem from a human donor in a cohort sampled during active COVID-19. Each CDR3 is given with its conserved first and last residue. Each record gives: J gene, D gene, clone size, V gene, CDR3 DNA, CDR3 protein. D genes are given only for firm matches. Where a row states a size, it is once, few, many or the class of an expanded clone; other rows omit it.

TRBJ2-1 | TRBD2 | - | TRBV28 | TGTGCCAGCAGTAACCCCCAGGGACTAGCGGGAGGGGGTGAGCAGTTCTTC | CASSNPQGLAGGGEQFF
TRBJ2-7 | TRBD1 | - | TRBV5-1 | TGCGCCAGCAACCCTACGACAGGGATGTACGAGCAGTACTTC | CASNPTTGMYEQYF
TRBJ2-4 | - | - | TRBV2 | TGTGCCAGCAGTGAGCAGGGGATGAACATTCAGTACTTC | CASSEQGMNIQYF
TRBJ1-2 | - | - | TRBV27 | TGTGCCAGCAGTTTCTTTAACTATGGCTACACCTTC | CASSFFNYGYTF
TRBJ1-5 | - | once | TRBV28 | TGTGCCAGCAGTTTAGCCTTAAGGGGTCTCCGTAGCAATCAGCCCCAGCATTTT | CASSLALRGLRSNQPQHF
TRBJ1-1 | TRBD1 | - | TRBV6-4 | TGTGCCAGCGCCGGACAGGGCAGCACTGAAGCTTTCTTT | CASAGQGSTEAFF
TRBJ2-6 | - | - | TRBV18 | TGTGCCAGCTCGGAGGAGTTCTCTGGGGCCAACGTCCTGACTTTC | CASSEEFSGANVLTF
TRBJ1-1 | - | few | TRBV3-1/TRBV3-2 | TGTGCCAGCAGCCTGTATCAGGGAGGTACTGAAGCTTTCTTT | CASSLYQGGTEAFF
TRBJ2-7 | - | - | TRBV7-9 | TGTGCCAGCATAAGAGACAAAAATTACGAGCAGTACTTC | CASIRDKNYEQYF
TRBJ2-1 | - | - | TRBV9 | TGTGCCAGCAGCGTAAAGGACAGCCTTCGAAGTGGTGAGCAGTTCTTC | CASSVKDSLRSGEQFF
TRBJ1-4 | TRBD1 | - | TRBV4-1 | TGCGCCAGCAGCCTCGACGGGACAGGGTTTGAAAAACTGTTTTTT | CASSLDGTGFEKLFF
TRBJ2-7 | - | - | TRBV5-1 | TGCGCCAGCAGCCCATCTTCGGGGGTAGGGACCTACGAGCAGTACTTC | CASSPSSGVGTYEQYF
TRBJ1-1 | TRBD1 | once | TRBV19 | TGTGCCAGTAGTATAGCAGGGGGTGACACTGAAGCTTTCTTT | CASSIAGGDTEAFF
TRBJ2-3 | - | - | TRBV6-5 | TGTGCCAGCAGTTACTTAGTTTCGGATACGCAGTATTTT | CASSYLVSDTQYF
TRBJ2-7 | TRBD2 | - | TRBV11-2 | TGTGCCAGCAGCTTGGGACTAGCGGGAGTAAACCACGAGCAGTACTTC | CASSLGLAGVNHEQYF
TRBJ2-2 | - | - | TRBV19 | TGTGCCAGTAGTATTACTAGCAGTTCCTTGAACACCGGGGAGCTGTTTTTT | CASSITSSSLNTGELFF
TRBJ2-4 | TRBD2 | once | TRBV11-2 | TGTGCCAGCAGCTTAGCGGGTTTAGCGGGAGTGAAAAACATTCAGTACTTC | CASSLAGLAGVKNIQYF
TRBJ2-7 | - | - | TRBV19 | TGTGCCAGTAGTGAGGTTTCTGGGGGGGCCGGCGAGCAGTACTTC | CASSEVSGGAGEQYF
TRBJ1-3 | - | - | TRBV7-8 | TGTGCCAGCACCGGACAACCTGGAAACACCATATATTTT | CASTGQPGNTIYF
TRBJ2-3 | TRBD1 | - | TRBV5-4 | TGTGCCAGCAGCTTGGCGGGACAGGGCTCAGATACGCAGTATTTT | CASSLAGQGSDTQYF
TRBJ1-2 | - | - | TRBV24-1 | TGTGCCACCAGTGACCGGGGGGCGGACTATGGCTACACCTTC | CATSDRGADYGYTF
TRBJ1-2 | - | - | TRBV6-5 | TGTGCATCCGAGTTCTATGGCTACACCTTC | CASEFYGYTF
TRBJ2-3 | TRBD2 | - | TRBV28 | TGTGCCAGCAGTCCCGTAGCGGGATCGAACCAAGATACGCAGTATTTT | CASSPVAGSNQDTQYF
TRBJ2-1 | - | - | TRBV5-1 | TGCGCCAGCAGCTTGAACGGGGGAGCCTACAATGAGCAGTTCTTC | CASSLNGGAYNEQFF
TRBJ2-3 | - | - | TRBV7-8 | TGTGCCAGCAGCCATATCCTTCGAGGGTACACAGATACGCAGTATTTT | CASSHILRGYTDTQYF
TRBJ2-3 | TRBD2 | - | TRBV5-6 | TGTGCCAGCAGCTTCACTAGCGTCGGCACCACAGATACGCAGTATTTT | CASSFTSVGTTDTQYF
TRBJ2-1 | - | - | TRBV27 | TGTGCCAGCAGCCCGGGAGTGGAAGGATACAATGAGCAGTTCTTC | CASSPGVEGYNEQFF
TRBJ2-1 | TRBD1 | once | TRBV7-3 | TGTGCCAGCAGCTTAGTTTCGGGGACAGGGGCCAATGAGCAGTTCTTC | CASSLVSGTGANEQFF
TRBJ2-2 | TRBD2 | - | TRBV7-6 | TGTGCCAGCAGCTCGGCGGGAGGCTGGGCCGGGGAGCTGTTTTTT | CASSSAGGWAGELFF
TRBJ2-3 | TRBD2 | - | TRBV9 | TGTGCCAGCAGCCCCCAAAGGGGGGGACTAGCGGGAGGATTCACAGATACGCAGTATTTT | CASSPQRGGLAGGFTDTQYF
TRBJ2-1 | - | - | TRBV19 | TGTGCCAGTACCCCAGCGGTGGATTACAATGAGCAGTTCTTC | CASTPAVDYNEQFF
TRBJ2-3 | TRBD2 | - | TRBV28 | TGTGCCAGCAGGCTAGCGGGACCCACAGATACGCAGTATTTT | CASRLAGPTDTQYF
TRBJ2-3 | - | once | TRBV4-3 | TGCGCCAGCAGCCAAGACGTCTCCACAGATACGCAGTATTTT | CASSQDVSTDTQYF
TRBJ2-3 | TRBD2 | - | TRBV27 | TGTGCCAGCAGTTTATGGACTAGCGGCACAGATACGCAGTATTTT | CASSLWTSGTDTQYF
TRBJ2-5 | - | - | TRBV11-2 | TGTGCCAGCAGCCCAGTGAGACAGGCGGAGGAGACCCAGTACTTC | CASSPVRQAEETQYF
TRBJ1-1 | - | few | TRBV6-2/TRBV6-3 | TGTGCCAGCAGTTATCCTCCAGGGGTGAACACTGAAGCTTTCTTT | CASSYPPGVNTEAFF
TRBJ2-7 | - | - | TRBV7-9 | TGTGCCAGCAGCGACAAGGTAAAACTCTACGAGCAGTACTTC | CASSDKVKLYEQYF